This T cell receptor beta chain was captured by sequencing in a study of T-cell memory formation after mild COVID-19. Whole-study findings and limits: Pre-infection memory harbored some responding clones, suggesting cross-reactive memory joined.

TCRdb ran MiXCR on the 5' RACE reads and lists one entry per CDR3 protein. The table records 500,000 to 650,000 distinct CDR3 sequences, about a fifth of them present only once. Notes on this clonotype: Its antigen remains unknown.

Trimming cost V 3 bases and J 8 bases; bases outside gene matches: 6. Germline assignment: CDR1 SGDLS and CDR2 YYNGEE. The CDR3 has 15 amino acids. The specimen sequenced was PBMCs or a T cell subset sorted from them (not recorded which). This chain connects TRBV9 to TRBJ2-3; 13 nucleotides agree with TRBD2. This sequence originates from an adult woman who had mild COVID-19 (a few samples of this study predate the infection). Cell type and time point are not known. Here the CDR3 DNA reads TGTGCCAGCAGCGCCGGACTAGCGGGGGTAGCTACGCAGTATTTT. Translation: CASSAGLAGVATQYF.